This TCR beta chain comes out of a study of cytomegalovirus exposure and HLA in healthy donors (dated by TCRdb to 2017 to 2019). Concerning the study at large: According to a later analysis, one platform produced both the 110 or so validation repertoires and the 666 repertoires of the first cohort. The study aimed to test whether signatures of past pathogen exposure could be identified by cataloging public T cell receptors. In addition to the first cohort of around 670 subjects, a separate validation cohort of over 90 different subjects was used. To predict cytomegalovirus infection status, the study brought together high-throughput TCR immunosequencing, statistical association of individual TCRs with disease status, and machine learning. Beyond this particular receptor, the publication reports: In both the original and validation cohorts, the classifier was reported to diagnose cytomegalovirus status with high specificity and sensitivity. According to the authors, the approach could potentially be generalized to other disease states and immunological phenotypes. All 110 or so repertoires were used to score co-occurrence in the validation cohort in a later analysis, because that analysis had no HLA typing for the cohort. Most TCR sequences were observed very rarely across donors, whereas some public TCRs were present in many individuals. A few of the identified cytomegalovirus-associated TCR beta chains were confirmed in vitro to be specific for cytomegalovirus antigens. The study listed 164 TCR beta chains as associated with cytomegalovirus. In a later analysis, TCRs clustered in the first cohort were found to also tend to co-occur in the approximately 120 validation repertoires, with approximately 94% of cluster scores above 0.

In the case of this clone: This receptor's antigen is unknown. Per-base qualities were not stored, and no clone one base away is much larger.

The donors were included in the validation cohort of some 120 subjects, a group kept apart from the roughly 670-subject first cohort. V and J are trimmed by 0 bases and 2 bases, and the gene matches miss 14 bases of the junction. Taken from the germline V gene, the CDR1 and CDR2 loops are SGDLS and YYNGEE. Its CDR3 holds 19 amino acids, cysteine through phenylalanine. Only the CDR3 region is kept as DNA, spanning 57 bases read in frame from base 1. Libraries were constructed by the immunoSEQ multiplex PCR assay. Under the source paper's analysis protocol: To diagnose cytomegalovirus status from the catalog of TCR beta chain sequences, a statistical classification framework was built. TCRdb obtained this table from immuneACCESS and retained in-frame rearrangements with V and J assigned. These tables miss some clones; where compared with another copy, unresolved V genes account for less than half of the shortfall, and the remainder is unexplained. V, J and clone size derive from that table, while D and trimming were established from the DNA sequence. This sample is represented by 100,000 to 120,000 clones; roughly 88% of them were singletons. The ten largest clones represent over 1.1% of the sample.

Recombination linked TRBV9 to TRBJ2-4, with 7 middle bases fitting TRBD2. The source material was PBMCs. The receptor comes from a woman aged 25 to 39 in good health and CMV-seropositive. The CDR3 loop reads CASSVEWGGGSGTKNIQYF. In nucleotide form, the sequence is TGTGCCAGCAGCGTAGAGTGGGGCGGGGGATCCGGAACCAAAAACATTCAGTACTTC.